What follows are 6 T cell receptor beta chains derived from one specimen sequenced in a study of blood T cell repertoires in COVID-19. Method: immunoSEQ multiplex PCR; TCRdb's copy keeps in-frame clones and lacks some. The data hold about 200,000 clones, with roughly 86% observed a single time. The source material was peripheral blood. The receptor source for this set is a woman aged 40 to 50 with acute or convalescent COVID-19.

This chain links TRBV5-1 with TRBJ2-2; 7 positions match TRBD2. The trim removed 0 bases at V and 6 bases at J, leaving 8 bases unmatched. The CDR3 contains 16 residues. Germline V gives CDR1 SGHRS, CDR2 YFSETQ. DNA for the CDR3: TGCGCCAGCAGCTTGGCCGGACTAGAGAGGGCCGGGGAGCTGTTTTTT. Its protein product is CASSLAGLERAGELFF.

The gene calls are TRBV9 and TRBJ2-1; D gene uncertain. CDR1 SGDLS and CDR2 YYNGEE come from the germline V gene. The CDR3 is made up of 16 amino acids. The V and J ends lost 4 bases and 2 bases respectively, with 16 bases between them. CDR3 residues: CASSSNSERTYNEQFF. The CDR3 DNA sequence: TGTGCCAGCAGCAGTAATTCAGAGAGGACCTACAATGAGCAGTTCTTC.

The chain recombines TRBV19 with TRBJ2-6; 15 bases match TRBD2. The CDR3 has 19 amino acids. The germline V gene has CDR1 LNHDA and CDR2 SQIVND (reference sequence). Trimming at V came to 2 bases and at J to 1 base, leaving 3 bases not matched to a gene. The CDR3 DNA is TGTGCCAGTAGTATAAGGGGACTAGCGGGAGGTTCTGGGGCCAACGTCCTGACTTTC. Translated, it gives CASSIRGLAGGSGANVLTF.

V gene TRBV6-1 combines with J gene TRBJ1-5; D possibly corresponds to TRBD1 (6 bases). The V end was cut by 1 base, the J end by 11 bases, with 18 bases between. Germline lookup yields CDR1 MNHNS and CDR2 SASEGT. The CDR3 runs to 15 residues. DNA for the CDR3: TGTGCCAGCAGTGAAGGGGGGCCAGGCGTCTCGGCCCAGCATTTT. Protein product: CASSEGGPGVSAQHF.

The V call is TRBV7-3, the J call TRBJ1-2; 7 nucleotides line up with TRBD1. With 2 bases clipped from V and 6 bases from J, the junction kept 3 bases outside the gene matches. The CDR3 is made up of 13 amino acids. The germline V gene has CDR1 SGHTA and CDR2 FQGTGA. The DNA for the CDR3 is TGTGCCAGCAGCTTAGGAGGGGGCAATGGCTACACCTTC. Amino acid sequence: CASSLGGGNGYTF.

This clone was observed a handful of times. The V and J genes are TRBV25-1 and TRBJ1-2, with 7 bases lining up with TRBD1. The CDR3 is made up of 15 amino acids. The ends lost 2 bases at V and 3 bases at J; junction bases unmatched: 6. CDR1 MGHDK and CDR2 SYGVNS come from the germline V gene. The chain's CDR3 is CASSEPTTGYYGYTF. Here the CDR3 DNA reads TGTGCCAGCAGTGAACCTACGACAGGGTACTATGGCTACACCTTC.